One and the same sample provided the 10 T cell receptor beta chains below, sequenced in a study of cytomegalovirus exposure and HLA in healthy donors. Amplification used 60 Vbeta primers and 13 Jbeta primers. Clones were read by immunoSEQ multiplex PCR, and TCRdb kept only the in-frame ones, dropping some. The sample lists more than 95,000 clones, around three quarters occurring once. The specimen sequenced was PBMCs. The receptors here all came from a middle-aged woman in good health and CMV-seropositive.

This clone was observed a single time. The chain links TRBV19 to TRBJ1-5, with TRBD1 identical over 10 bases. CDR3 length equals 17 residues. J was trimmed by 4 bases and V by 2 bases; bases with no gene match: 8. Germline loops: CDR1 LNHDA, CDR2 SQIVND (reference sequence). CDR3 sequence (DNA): TGTGCCAGTAGTATAAGGACGGGACAGGGGTTGAATCAGCCCCAGCATTTT. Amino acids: CASSIRTGQGLNQPQHF.

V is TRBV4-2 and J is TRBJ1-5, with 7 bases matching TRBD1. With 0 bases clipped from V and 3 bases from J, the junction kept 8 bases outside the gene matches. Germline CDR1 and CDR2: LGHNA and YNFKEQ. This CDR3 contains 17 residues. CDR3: CASSQELQGMNNQPQHF. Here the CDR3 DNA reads TGTGCCAGCAGCCAAGAATTACAGGGGATGAACAATCAGCCCCAGCATTTT.

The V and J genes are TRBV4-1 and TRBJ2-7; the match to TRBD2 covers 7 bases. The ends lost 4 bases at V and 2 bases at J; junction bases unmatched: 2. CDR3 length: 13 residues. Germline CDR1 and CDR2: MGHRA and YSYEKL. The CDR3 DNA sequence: TGCGCCAGCAGCCGGCGGGAGACCTACGAGCAGTACTTC. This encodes CASSRRETYEQYF.

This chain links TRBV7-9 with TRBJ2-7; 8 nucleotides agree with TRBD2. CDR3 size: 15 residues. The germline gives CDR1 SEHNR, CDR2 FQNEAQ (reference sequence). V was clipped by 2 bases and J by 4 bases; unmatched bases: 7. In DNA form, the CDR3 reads TGTGCCAGCAGCTTACTACGGGAGGGCTTGTACGAGCAGTACTTC. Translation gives CASSLLREGLYEQYF.

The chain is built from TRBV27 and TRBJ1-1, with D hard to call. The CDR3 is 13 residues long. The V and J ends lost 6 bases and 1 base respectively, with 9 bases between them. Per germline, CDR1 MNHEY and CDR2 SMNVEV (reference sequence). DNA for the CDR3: TGTGCCAGCAGACCAAACAGGAACACTGAAGCTTTCTTT. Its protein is CASRPNRNTEAFF.

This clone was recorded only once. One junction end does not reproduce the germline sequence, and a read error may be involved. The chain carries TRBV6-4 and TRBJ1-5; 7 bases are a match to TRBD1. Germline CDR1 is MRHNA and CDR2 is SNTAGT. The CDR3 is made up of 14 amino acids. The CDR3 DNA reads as TGTGCCAGCAGTGACGGGGACAGCAATCAGCCCCGGCATTTT. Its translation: CASSDGDSNQPRHF.

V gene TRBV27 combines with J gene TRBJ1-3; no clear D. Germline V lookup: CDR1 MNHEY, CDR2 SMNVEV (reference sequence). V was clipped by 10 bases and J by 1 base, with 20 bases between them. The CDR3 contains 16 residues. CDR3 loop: CATRFRRVQSGNTIYF. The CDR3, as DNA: TGTGCCACCAGGTTTCGTCGTGTTCAGTCTGGAAACACCATATATTTT.

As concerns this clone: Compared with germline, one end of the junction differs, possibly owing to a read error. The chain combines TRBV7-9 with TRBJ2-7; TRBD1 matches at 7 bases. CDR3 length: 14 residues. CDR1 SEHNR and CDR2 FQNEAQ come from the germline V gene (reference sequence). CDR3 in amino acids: CSSSSTGFTYEQYF. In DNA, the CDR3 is TGTTCCAGCAGCTCGACAGGGTTCACCTACGAGCAGTACTTC.

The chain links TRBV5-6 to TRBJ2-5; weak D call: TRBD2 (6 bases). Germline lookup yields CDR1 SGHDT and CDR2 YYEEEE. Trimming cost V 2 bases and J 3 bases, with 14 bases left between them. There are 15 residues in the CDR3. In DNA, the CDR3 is TGTGCCAGCAGCTTCCGGAGGGCAGGGAAAGAGACCCAGTACTTC. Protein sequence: CASSFRRAGKETQYF.

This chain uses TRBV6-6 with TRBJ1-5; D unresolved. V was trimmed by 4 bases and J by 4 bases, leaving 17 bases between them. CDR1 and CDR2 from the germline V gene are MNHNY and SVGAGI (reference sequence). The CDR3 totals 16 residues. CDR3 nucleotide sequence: TGTGCCAGCAGTTCGCGACCCTCTTCTAGGAATCAGCCCCAGCATTTT. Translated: CASSSRPSSRNQPQHF.